This T cell receptor (beta chain) was identified in a study of T-cell reconstitution after alpha-beta-depleted transplantation in children. The germline V gene has CDR1 SGHTA and CDR2 FQGNSA. Trimming shortened V by 3 bases and J by 4 bases, and 5 bases separated the two germline ends. The CDR3 extends over 12 amino acids. This clonotype was observed at least ten times. Using unique molecular identifiers, the investigators prepared the TCRbeta library. TCRdb re-derived calls from the PCR reads in MiXCR, one entry per CDR3 protein. The sample shows about 110,000 distinct CDR3 sequences, about 9.4% of them seen only once.

The chain couples TRBV7-2 to TRBJ2-3; D is uncertain. This receptor was obtained from a human donor who donated a stem cell graft to a child with acute lymphoblastic leukemia. The sequences come from PBMCs from the stem cell graft donor, collected from the stem cell graft. CDR3 region: CASSLRSDTQYF. The CDR3 DNA follows: TGTGCCAGCAGCTTGAGGTCAGATACGCAGTATTTT.